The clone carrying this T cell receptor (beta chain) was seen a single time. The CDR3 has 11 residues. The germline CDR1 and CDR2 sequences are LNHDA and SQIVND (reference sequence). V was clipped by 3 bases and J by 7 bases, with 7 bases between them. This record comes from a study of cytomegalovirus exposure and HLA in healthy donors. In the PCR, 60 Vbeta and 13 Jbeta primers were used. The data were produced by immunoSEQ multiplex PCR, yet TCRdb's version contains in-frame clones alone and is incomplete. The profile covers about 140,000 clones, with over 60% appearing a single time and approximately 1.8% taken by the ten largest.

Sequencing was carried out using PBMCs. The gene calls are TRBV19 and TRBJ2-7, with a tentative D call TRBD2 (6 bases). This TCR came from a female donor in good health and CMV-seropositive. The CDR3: CASSIGREQYF. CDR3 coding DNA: TGTGCCAGTAGTATCGGGAGAGAGCAGTACTTC.